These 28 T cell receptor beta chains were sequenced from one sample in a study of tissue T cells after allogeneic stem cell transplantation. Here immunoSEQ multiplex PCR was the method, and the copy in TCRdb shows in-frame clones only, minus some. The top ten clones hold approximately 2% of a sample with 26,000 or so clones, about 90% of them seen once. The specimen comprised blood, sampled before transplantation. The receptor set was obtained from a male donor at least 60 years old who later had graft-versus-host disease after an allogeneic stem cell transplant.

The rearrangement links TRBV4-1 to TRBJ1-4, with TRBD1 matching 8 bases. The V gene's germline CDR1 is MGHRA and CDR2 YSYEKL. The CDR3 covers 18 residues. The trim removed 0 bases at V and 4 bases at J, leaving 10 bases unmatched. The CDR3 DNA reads TGCGCCAGCAGCCAAGAAGAGCGAAGGACAGGGCTTAATGAAAAACTGTTTTTT. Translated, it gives CASSQEERRTGLNEKLFF.

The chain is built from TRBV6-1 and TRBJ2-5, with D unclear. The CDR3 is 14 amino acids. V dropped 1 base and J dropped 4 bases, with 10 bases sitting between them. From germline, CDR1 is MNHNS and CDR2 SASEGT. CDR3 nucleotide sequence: TGTGCCAGCAGTGAAGTCAGCGTTACAGAGACCCAGTACTTC. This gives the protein CASSEVSVTETQYF.

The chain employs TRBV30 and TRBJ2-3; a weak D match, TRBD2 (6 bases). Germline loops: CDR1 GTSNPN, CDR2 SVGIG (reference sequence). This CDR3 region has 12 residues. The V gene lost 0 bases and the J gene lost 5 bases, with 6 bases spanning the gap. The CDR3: CAWSVGGDTQYF. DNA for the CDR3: TGTGCCTGGAGTGTGGGGGGAGATACGCAGTATTTT. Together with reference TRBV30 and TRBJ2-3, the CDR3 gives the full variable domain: SQTIHQWPATLVQPVGSPLSLECTVEGTSNPNLYWYRQAAGRGLQLLFYSVGIGQISSEVPQNLSASRPQDRQFILSSKKLLLSDSGFYLCAWSVGGDTQYFGPGTRLTVL.

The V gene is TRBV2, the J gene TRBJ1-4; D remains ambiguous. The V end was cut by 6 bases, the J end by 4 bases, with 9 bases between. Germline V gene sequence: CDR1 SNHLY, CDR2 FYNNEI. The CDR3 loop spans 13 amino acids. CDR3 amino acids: CASRDGYNEKLFF. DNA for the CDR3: TGTGCCAGCAGGGACGGCTATAATGAAAAACTGTTTTTT.

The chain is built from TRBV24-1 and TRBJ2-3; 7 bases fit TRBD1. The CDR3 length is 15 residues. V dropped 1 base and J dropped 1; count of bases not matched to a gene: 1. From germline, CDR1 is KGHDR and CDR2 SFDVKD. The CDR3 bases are TGTGCCACCAGTGATTTAAGGGGGCGCACAGATACGCAGTATTTT. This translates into CATSDLRGRTDTQYF.

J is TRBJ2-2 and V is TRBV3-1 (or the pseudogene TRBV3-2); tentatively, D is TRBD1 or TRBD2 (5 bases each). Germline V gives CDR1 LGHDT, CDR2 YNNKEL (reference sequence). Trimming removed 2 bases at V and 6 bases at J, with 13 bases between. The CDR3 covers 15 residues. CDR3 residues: CASSQKGPGAGELFF. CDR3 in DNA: TGTGCCAGCAGCCAAAAGGGACCCGGGGCCGGGGAGCTGTTTTTT.

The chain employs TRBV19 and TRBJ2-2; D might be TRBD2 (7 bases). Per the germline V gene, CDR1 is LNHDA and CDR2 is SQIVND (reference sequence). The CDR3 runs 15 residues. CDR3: CATRAGAIDTGELFF. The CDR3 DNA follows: TGTGCTACCAGGGCGGGGGCAATCGACACCGGGGAGCTGTTTTTT.

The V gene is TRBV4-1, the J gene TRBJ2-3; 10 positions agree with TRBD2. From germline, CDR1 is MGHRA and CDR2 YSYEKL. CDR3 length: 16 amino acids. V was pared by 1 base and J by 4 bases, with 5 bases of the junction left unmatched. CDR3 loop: CASSQASSGSADTQYF. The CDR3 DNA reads TGCGCCAGCAGCCAAGCCTCTAGCGGGAGTGCAGATACGCAGTATTTT.

The CDR3 sequence: CASMPDPLGQPQHF. DNA of the CDR3: TGTGCCAGCATGCCGGACCCCCTAGGGCAGCCCCAGCATTTT. J is TRBJ1-5 and V is TRBV28; D is undetermined. The CDR3 sequence is 14 residues long. V was shortened by 7 bases and J by 7 bases, with 17 bases between the two germline ends. CDR1 is MDHEN, CDR2 SYDVKM, per germline.

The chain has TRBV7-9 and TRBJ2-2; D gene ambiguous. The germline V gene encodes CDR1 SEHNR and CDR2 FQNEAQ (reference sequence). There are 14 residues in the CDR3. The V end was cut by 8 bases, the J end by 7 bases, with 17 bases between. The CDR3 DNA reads TGTGCCAGCGTCAAAAGCGTGGTAGGCGGGGAGCTGTTTTTT. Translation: CASVKSVVGGELFF.

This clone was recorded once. The CDR3 DNA reads as TGTGCCAGCAGCTTGGAATCGGGGGGAATCAATGAGCAGTTCTTC. Translation gives CASSLESGGINEQFF. The chain links TRBV5-4 to TRBJ2-1, with 7 nucleotides matching TRBD2. This CDR3 comprises 15 residues. Germline V gives CDR1 SGHNT, CDR2 YYREEE (reference sequence). With V trimmed by 0 bases and J by 6 bases, 6 bases remained unmatched.

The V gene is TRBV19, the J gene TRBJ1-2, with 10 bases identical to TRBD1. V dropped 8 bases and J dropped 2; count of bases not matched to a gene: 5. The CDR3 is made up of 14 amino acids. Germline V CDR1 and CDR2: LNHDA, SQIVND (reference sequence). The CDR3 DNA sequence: TGTGCCAGTGAGCCGGGACAGGGGAACTATGGCTACACCTTC. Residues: CASEPGQGNYGYTF.

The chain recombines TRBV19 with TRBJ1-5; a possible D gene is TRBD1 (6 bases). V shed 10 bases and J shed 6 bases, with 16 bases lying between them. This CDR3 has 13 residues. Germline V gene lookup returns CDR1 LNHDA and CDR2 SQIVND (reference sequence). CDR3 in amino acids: CATKGGQVQPQHF. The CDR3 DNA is TGTGCCACCAAAGGGGGGCAGGTTCAGCCCCAGCATTTT. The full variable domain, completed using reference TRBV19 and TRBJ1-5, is DGGITQSPKYLFRKEGQNVTLSCEQNLNHDAMYWYRQDPGQGLRLIYYSQIVNDFQKGDIAEGYSVSREKKESFPLTVTSAQKNPTAFYLCATKGGQVQPQHFGDGTRLSIL.

CDR3 residues: CASRSPGLGYGYTF. In nucleotides, the CDR3 is TGTGCCAGCAGGTCCCCGGGCCTGGGCTATGGCTACACCTTC. The V gene is TRBV6-5, the J gene TRBJ1-2; D is undetermined. Germline V gives CDR1 MNHEY, CDR2 SVGAGI. Deletions cut 6 bases from V and 4 bases from J, with 15 bases between. The CDR3 runs 14 residues.

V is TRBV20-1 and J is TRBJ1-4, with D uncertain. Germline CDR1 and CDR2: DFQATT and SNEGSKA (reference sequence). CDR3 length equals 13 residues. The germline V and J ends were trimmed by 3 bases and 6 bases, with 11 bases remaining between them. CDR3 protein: CSASGGLHEKLFF. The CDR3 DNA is TGCAGTGCTAGTGGAGGGCTTCATGAAAAACTGTTTTTT.

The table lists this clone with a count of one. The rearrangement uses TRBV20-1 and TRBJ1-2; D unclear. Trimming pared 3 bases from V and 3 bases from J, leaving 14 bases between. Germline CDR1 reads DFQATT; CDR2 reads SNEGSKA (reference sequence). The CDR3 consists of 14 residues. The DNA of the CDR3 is TGCAGTGCTAGTGCTCCGGGAGTGGACTATGGCTACACCTTC. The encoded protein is CSASAPGVDYGYTF.

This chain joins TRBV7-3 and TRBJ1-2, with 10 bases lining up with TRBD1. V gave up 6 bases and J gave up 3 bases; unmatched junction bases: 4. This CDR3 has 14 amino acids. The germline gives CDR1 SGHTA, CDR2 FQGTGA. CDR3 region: CASRTGGSDYGYTF. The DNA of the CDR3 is TGTGCCAGCAGGACAGGGGGCTCTGACTATGGCTACACCTTC.

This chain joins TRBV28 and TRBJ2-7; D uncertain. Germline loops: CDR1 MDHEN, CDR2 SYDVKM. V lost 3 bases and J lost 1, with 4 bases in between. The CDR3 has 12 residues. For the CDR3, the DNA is TGTGCCAGCAGTTTGTCGTCCTACGAGCAGTACTTC. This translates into CASSLSSYEQYF.

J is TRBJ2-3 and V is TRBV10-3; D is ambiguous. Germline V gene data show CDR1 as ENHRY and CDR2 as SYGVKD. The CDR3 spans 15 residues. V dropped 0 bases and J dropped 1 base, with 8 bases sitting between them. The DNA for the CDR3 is TGTGCCATCAGTGAGTCGAGTCTGGGCACAGATACGCAGTATTTT. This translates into CAISESSLGTDTQYF.

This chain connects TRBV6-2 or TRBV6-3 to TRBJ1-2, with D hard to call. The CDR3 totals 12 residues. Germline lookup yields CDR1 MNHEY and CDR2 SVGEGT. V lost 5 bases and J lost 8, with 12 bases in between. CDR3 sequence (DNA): TGTGCCAGCAGTCTGGCGGCTTCGGGCTACACCTTC. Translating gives CASSLAASGYTF.

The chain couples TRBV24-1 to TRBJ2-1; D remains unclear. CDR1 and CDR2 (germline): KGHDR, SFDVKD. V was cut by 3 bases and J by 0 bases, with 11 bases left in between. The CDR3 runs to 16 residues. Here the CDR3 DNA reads TGTGCCACCAGTGATGCCCTGGCAGCCTCCTACAATGAGCAGTTCTTC. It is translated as CATSDALAASYNEQFF.

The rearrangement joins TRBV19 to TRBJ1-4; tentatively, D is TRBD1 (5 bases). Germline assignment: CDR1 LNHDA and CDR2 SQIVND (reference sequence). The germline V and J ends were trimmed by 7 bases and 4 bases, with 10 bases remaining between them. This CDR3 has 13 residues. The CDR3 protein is CASKGPINEKLFF. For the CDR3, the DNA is TGTGCCAGTAAGGGACCGATTAATGAAAAACTGTTTTTT.

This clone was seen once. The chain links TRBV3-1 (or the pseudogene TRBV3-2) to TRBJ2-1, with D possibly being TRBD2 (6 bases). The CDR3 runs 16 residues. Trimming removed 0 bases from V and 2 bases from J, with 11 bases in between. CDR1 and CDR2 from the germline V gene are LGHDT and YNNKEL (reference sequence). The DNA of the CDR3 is TGTGCCAGCAGCCAAGAGGGTCGGGGGACCTACAATGAGCAGTTCTTC. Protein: CASSQEGRGTYNEQFF.

In nucleotides, the CDR3 is TGTGCCAGTGGGGACAGGGGTACAGATACGCAGTATTTT. Protein: CASGDRGTDTQYF. V gene TRBV12-3 or TRBV12-4 combines with J gene TRBJ2-3; 10 nucleotides align to TRBD1. CDR3 length equals 13 residues. Germline trimming cut 9 bases from V and 3 bases from J; bases unmatched to any gene: 3.

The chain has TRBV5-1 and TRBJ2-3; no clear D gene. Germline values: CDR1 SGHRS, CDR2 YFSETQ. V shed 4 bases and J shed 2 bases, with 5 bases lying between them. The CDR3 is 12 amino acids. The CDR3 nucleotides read TGCGCCAGCAGCGGTTTCACAGATACGCAGTATTTT. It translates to CASSGFTDTQYF.

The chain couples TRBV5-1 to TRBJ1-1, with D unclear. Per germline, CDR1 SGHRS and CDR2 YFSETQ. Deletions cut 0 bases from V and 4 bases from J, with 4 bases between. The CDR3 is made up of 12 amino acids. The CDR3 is CASSLEGTEAFF. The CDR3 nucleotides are TGCGCCAGCAGCTTGGAGGGCACTGAAGCTTTCTTT. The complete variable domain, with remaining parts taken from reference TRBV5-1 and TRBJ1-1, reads KAGVTQTPRYLIKTRGQQVTLSCSPISGHRSVSWYQQTPGQGLQFLFEYFSETQRNKGNFPGRFSGRQFSNSRSEMNVSTLELGDSALYLCASSLEGTEAFFGQGTRLTVV.

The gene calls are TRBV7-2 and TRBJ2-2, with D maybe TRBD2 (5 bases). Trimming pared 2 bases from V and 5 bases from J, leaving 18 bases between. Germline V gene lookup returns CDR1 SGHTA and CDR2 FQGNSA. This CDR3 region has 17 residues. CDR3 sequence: CASSLFRSRRGTGELFF. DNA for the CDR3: TGTGCCAGCAGCTTATTCCGGTCGAGACGGGGTACCGGGGAGCTGTTTTTT.

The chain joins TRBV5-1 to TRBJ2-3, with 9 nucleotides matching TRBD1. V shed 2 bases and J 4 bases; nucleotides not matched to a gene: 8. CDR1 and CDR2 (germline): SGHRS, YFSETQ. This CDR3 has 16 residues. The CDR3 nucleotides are TGCGCCAGCAGCTTTAGGGACAGGGTAGATCCAGATACGCAGTATTTT. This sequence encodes CASSFRDRVDPDTQYF.